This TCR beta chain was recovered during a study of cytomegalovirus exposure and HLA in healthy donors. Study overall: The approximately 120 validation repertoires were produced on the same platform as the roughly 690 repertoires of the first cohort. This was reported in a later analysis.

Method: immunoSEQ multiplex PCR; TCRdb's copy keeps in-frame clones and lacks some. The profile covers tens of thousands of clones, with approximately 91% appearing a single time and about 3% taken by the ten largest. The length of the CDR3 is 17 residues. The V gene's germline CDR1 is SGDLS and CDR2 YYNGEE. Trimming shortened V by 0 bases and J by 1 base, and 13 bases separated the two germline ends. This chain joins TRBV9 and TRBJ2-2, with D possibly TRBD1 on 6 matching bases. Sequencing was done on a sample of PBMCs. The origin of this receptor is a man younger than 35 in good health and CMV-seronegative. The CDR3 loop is CASSVGRWGRNTGELFF. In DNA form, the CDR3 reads TGTGCCAGCAGCGTAGGGCGGTGGGGGCGGAACACCGGGGAGCTGTTTTTT.